Detailed here is one T cell receptor (beta chain). The antigen remains undetermined. The data belong to a study of radiation and T cells in renal cell carcinoma. Study conclusions and caveats: Without pretreatment biopsies, baseline tumor clonotype presence was undetermined. In blood, top tumor clones expanded by 2 weeks, shrinking by 4.

Time point of the sample: blood 4 weeks post-SBRT, at nephrectomy. Described treatment: 15 Gy SBRT to primary tumor, nephrectomy 4 weeks later. The tumor was a clear cell renal cell carcinoma. This CDR3 is built from 12 residues. V lost 1 base, J lost 3 bases, and 4 bases lay in between. Germline loops: CDR1 SGHTA, CDR2 FQGNSA. TCRdb's copy holds only in-frame clones and misses some; the assay was immunoSEQ multiplex PCR. The sample consists of around 140,000 clones, approximately 86% of them appearing once. The chain is built from TRBV7-2 and TRBJ2-7; D unclear. This sequence was found in a woman aged 45-59 years with renal cell carcinoma. Sample: blood, taken from a patient whose treatment included radiotherapy and nephrectomy. CDR3 loop: CASSLVNYEQYF. CDR3 nucleotide sequence: TGTGCCAGCAGCTTAGTAAACTACGAGCAGTACTTC.